This T cell receptor beta chain is drawn from a study of T cell responses to AZD1222 COVID-19 vaccine. Germline CDR1 and CDR2: SGHNT and YENEEA. This CDR3 is 15 amino acids long. Trimming removed 1 base from V and 2 bases from J, with 11 bases in between. Assay used: immunoSEQ multiplex PCR; TCRdb lists only in-frame clones, some missing. The profile covers 95,000 to 150,000 clones, with about 90% appearing a single time and over 1.5% taken by the ten largest. Remarks on this clone: Antigen: not known.

General observations from the study: Females outnumbered males among donors, who were mostly white British; clonal diversity was possibly underestimated. Baseline seropositives among AZD1222 recipients totaled only 6 or 7. Spike-specific TCR repertoires showed rising breadth and depth after two AZD1222 doses. Spike as a whole was targeted by vaccine-associated CD4 TCRs, dominant at 160-218 and 743-854.

This TCR came from an adult in good health. Source: peripheral blood, taken on day 0 of AZD1222 vaccination. This chain connects TRBV11-3 to TRBJ1-1, with D perhaps TRBD1 (6 bases). The CDR3, as DNA: TGTGCCAGCAGCTTAGTTGGGGGCGGTAACACTGAAGCTTTCTTT. This sequence encodes CASSLVGGGNTEAFF.